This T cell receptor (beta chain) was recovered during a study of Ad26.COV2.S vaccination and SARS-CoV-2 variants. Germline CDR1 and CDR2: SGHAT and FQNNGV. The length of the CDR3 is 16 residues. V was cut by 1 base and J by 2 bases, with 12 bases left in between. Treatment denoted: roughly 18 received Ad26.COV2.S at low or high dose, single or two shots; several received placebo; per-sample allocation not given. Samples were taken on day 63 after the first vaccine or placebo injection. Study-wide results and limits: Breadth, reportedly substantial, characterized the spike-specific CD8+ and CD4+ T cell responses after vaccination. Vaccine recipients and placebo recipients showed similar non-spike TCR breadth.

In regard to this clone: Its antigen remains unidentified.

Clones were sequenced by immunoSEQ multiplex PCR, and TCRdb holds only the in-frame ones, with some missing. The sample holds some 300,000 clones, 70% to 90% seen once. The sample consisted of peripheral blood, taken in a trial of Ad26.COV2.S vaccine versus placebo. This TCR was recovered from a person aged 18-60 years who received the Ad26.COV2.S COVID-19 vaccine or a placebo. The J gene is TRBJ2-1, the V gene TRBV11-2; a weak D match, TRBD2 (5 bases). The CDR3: CASSLVSSSPYNEQFF. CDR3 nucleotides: TGTGCCAGCAGCTTAGTGAGCTCTAGCCCCTACAATGAGCAGTTCTTC.